The source of this T cell receptor beta chain is a study of Tregs in tolerant kidney transplant recipients. This table comes from immunoSEQ multiplex PCR, and its TCRdb copy is limited to in-frame clones, with some not included. The sample consists of roughly 250,000 clones, 65% to 85% of them appearing once. V lost 4 bases and J lost 1; bases outside the gene matches: 6. Germline V gene sequence: CDR1 SGHNT, CDR2 YYREEE (reference sequence). This CDR3 comprises 15 residues. The sequence came from a human donor in good health. Sequenced: CD4+ T cells from blood. The chain links TRBV5-4 to TRBJ2-3; 7 nucleotides match TRBD2. In DNA form, the CDR3 reads TGTGCCAGCAGCCTGGGGCTAGCGGGCACAGATACGCAGTATTTT. Encoded protein: CASSLGLAGTDTQYF. Together with reference TRBV5-4 and TRBJ2-3, the CDR3 gives the full variable domain: ETGVTQSPTHLIKTRGQQVTLRCSSQSGHNTVSWYQQALGQGPQFIFQYYREEENGRGNFPPRFSGLQFPNYSSELNVNALELDDSALYLCASSLGLAGTDTQYFGPGTRLTVL.